The T cell receptor beta chain under discussion was sequenced for a study of blood T cell repertoires in COVID-19. Across the whole study: Both acute and convalescent COVID-19 samples were obtained from the United States, Italy and Spain. In each case, the material was cDNA or gDNA derived from T cells, B-cell-depleted T cells, or PBMCs.

This clone has just a few counts. In the source study's methods: Amplified reference gene primers provided the basis for estimating nucleated cell counts. Data came from immunoSEQ multiplex PCR; TCRdb stores just in-frame clones and leaves some out. That table supplies the V and J calls and clone size; D and trimming were determined from the DNA. The repertoire holds approximately 300,000 clones, about 83% seen once, with roughly 1.6% in the top ten. From germline, CDR1 is SNHLY and CDR2 FYNNEI. Trimming pared 8 bases from V and 1 base from J, leaving 11 bases between. The CDR3 has 13 residues. V is TRBV2 and J is TRBJ2-5, with D perhaps TRBD1 (5 bases). The source is a woman between 50 and 59 years old with acute or convalescent COVID-19. Sequenced input: peripheral blood. The CDR3 region has the DNA TGTGCCAGCGCCGGGCAGGGCCAAGAGACCCAGTACTTC. It codes for CASAGQGQETQYF. The variable domain in full, with the rest retrieved from reference TRBV2 and TRBJ2-5, is EPEVTQTPSHQVTQMGQEVILRCVPISNHLYFYWYRQILGQKVEFLVSFYNNEISEKSEIFDDQFSVERPDGSNFTLKIRSTKLEDSAMYFCASAGQGQETQYFGPGTRLLVL.